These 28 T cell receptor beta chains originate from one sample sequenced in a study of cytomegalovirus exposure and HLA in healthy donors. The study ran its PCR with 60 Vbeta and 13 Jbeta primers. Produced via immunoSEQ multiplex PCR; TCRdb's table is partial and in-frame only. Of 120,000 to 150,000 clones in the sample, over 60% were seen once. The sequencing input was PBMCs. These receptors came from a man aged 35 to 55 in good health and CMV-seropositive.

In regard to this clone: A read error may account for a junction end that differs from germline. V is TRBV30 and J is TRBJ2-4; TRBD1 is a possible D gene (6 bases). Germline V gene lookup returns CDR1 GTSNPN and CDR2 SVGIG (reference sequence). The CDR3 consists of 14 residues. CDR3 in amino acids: CAWTRTGPENIQCF. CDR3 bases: TGTGCCTGGACCCGAACAGGGCCCGAAAACATTCAGTGCTTC.

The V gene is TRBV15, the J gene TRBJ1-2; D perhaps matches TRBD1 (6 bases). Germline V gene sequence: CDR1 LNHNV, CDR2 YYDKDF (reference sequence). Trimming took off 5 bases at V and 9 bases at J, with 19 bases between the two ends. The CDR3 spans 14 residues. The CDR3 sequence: CATSSPPGHRSYTF. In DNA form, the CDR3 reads TGTGCCACCAGCTCACCCCCGGGACATAGGAGCTACACCTTC.

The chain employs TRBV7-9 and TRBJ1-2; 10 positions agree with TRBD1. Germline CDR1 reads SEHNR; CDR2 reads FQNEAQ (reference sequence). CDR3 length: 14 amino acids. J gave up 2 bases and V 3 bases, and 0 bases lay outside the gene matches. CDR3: CASSLGQGNYGYTF. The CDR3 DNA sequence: TGTGCCAGCAGCTTGGGACAGGGGAACTATGGCTACACCTTC.

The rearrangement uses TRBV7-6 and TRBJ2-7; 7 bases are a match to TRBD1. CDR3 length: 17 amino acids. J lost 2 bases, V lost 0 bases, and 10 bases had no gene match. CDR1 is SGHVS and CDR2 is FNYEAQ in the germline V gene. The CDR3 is CASSLATDRVTAYEQYF. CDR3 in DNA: TGTGCCAGCAGCTTAGCCACTGACAGGGTGACTGCCTACGAGCAGTACTTC.

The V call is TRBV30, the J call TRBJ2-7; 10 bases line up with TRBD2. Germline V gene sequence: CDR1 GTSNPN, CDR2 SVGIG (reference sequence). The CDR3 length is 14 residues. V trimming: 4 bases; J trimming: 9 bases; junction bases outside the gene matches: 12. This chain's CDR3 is CAWKPAGGSFGQYF. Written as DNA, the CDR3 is TGTGCCTGGAAGCCAGCGGGAGGGTCCTTCGGGCAGTACTTC.

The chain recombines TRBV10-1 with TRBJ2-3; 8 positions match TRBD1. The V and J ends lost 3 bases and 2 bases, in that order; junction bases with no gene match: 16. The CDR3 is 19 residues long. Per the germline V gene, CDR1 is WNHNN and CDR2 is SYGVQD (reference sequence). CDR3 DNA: TGCGCCAGCAGTGATAAGGCAGGGGGCTTTGGTGCAGCCACAGATACGCAGTATTTT. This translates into CASSDKAGGFGAATDTQYF.

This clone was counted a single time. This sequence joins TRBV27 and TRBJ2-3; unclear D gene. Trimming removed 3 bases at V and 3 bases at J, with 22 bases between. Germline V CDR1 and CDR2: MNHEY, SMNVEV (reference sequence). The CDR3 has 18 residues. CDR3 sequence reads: CASSLSPVAGARTDTQYF. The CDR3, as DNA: TGTGCCAGCAGTTTGTCCCCGGTGGCAGGTGCACGGACAGATACGCAGTATTTT.

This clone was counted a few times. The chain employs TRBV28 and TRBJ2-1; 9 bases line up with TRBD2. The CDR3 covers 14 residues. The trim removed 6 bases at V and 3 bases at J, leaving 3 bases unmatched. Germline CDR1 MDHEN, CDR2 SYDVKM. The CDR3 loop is CASRSGRNYNEQFF. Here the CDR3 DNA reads TGTGCCAGCAGGAGCGGGAGGAACTACAATGAGCAGTTCTTC.

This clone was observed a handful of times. The CDR3 sequence: CASSLEGNGNQPQHF. In DNA, the CDR3 is TGTGCCAGCAGCTTGGAGGGGAATGGCAATCAGCCCCAGCATTTT. This chain uses TRBV5-5 with TRBJ1-5, with D perhaps matching TRBD1 (5 bases). With 0 bases removed from V and 2 bases from J, the gap between germline ends came to 9 bases. The CDR3 covers 15 residues. In germline, CDR1 is SGHKS, CDR2 YYEKEE (reference sequence).

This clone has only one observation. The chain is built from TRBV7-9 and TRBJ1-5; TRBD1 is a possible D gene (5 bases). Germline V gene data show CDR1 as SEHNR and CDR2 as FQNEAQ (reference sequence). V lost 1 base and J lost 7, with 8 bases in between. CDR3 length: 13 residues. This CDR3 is CASSLGGRQPQHF. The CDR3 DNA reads TGTGCCAGCAGCTTAGGGGGGAGGCAGCCCCAGCATTTT.

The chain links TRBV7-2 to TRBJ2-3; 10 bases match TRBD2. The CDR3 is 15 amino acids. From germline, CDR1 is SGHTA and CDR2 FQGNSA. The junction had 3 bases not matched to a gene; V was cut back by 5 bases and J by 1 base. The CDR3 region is CASSPGTSGTDTQYF. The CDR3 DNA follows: TGTGCCAGCAGCCCGGGGACTAGCGGCACAGATACGCAGTATTTT.

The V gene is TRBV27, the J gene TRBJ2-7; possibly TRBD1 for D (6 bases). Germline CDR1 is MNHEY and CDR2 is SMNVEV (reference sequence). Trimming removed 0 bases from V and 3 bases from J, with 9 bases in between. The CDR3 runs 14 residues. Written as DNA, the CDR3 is TGTGCCAGCAGTTTATCTGGACAGAGCTACGAGCAGTACTTC. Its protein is CASSLSGQSYEQYF.

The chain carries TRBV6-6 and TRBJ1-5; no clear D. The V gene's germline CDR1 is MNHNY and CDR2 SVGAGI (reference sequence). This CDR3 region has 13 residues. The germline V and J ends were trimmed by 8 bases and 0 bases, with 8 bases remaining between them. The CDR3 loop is CASAEISNQPQHF. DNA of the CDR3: TGTGCCAGCGCAGAAATTAGCAATCAGCCCCAGCATTTT.

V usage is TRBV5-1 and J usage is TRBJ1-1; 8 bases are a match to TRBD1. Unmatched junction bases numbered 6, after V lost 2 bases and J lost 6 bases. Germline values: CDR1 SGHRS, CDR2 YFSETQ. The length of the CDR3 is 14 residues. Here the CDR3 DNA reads TGCGCCAGCAGCTTACAGGGGGTCGGGTCTGAAGCTTTCTTT. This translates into CASSLQGVGSEAFF.

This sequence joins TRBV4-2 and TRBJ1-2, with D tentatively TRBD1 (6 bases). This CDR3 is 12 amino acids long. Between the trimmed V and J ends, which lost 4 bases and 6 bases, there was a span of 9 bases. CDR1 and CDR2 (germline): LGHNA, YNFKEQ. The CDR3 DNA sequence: TGTGCCAGCAGCCTTGGACAGCATGGCTACACCTTC. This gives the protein CASSLGQHGYTF.

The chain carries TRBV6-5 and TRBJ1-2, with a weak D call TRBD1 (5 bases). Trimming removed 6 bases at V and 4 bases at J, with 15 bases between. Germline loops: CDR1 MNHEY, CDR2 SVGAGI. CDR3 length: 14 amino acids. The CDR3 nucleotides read TGTGCCAGCAGCCTACTGGGGCAGTTCTATGGCTACACCTTC. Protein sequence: CASSLLGQFYGYTF.

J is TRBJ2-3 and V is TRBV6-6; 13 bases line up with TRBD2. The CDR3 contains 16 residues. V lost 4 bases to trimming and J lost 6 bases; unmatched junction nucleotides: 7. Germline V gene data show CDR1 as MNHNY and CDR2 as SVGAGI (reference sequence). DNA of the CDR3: TGTGCCAGCAGTTCCAGACGACTAGCGGGAGGCGATACGCAGTATTTT. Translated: CASSSRRLAGGDTQYF.

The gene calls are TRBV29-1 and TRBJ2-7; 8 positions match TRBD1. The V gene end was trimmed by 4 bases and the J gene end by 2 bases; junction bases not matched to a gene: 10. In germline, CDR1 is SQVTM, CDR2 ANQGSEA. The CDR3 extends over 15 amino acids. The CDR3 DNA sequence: TGCAGCGTTGTTTGGAATGACAGGGGTCCCTACGAGCAGTACTTC. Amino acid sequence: CSVVWNDRGPYEQYF.

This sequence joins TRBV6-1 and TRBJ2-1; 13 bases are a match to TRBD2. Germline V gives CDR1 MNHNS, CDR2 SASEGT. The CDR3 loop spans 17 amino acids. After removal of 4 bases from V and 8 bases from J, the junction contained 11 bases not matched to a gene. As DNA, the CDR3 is TGTGCCAGCAGTGGAAGAAAACTAGCGGGAGGGCGCCATGAGCAGTTCTTC. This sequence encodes CASSGRKLAGGRHEQFF.

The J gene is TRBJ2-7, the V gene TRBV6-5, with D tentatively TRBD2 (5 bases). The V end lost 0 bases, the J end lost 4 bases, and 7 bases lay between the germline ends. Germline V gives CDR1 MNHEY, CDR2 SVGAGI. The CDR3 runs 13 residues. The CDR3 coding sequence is TGTGCCAGCAGTTACTCGAGGGTTTACGAGCAGTACTTC. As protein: CASSYSRVYEQYF.

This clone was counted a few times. This CDR3 reads CASSLTGHGYTF. CDR3 nucleotide sequence: TGTGCCAGCAGCTTGACAGGGCATGGCTACACCTTC. The chain joins TRBV5-6 to TRBJ1-2, with a possible D match to TRBD1 (6 bases). The CDR3 spans 12 residues. Deletions cut 1 base from V and 6 bases from J, with 7 bases between. The V gene's germline CDR1 is SGHDT and CDR2 YYEEEE.

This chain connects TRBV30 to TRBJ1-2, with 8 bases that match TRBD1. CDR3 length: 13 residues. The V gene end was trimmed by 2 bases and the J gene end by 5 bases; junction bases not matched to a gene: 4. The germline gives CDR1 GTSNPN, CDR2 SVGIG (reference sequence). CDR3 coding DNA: TGTGCCTGGAGTCAGGGGGCTTTGTATGGCTACACCTTC. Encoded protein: CAWSQGALYGYTF.

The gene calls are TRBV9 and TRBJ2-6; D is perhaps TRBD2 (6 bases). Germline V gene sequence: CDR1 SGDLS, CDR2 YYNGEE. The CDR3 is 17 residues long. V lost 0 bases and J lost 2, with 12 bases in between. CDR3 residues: CASSVGLAPTGANVLTF. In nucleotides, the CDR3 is TGTGCCAGCAGCGTAGGGCTAGCGCCTACTGGGGCCAACGTCCTGACTTTC.

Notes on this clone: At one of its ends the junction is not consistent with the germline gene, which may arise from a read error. CDR3 DNA sequence: TGTGCCAGCAGCACCTTAGAAGCAGGGGAGGGTGGCCACACCTTC. Its protein product is CASSTLEAGEGGHTF. V gene TRBV7-9 combines with J gene TRBJ1-2; weak D call: TRBD1 (6 bases). This CDR3 is 15 amino acids long. Germline V CDR1 and CDR2: SEHNR, FQNEAQ (reference sequence).

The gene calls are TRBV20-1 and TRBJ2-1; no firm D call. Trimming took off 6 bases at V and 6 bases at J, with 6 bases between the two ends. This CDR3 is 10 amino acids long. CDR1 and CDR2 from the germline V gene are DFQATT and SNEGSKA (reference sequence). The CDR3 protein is CSAEFNEQFF. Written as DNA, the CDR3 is TGCAGTGCGGAGTTCAATGAGCAGTTCTTC.

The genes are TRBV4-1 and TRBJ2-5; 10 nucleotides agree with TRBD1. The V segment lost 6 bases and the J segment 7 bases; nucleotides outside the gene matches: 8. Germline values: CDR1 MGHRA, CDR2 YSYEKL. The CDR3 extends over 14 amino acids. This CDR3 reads CASRVRTGGGTQYF. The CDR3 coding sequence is TGCGCCAGCAGGGTTCGGACAGGGGGAGGGACCCAGTACTTC.

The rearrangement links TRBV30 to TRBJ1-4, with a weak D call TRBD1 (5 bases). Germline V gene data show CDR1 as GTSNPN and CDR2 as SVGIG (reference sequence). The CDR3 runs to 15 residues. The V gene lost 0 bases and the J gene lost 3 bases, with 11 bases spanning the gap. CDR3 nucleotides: TGTGCCTGGAGTGTACAGATGGGGCCTAATGAAAAACTGTTTTTT. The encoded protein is CAWSVQMGPNEKLFF.

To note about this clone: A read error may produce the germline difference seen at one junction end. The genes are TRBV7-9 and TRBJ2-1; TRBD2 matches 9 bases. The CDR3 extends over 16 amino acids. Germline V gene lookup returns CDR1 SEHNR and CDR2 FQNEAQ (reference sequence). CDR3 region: CSSSRTSSGKGNEQFF. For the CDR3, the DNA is TGTTCCAGCAGCCGCACGTCTAGCGGGAAGGGGAATGAGCAGTTCTTC.